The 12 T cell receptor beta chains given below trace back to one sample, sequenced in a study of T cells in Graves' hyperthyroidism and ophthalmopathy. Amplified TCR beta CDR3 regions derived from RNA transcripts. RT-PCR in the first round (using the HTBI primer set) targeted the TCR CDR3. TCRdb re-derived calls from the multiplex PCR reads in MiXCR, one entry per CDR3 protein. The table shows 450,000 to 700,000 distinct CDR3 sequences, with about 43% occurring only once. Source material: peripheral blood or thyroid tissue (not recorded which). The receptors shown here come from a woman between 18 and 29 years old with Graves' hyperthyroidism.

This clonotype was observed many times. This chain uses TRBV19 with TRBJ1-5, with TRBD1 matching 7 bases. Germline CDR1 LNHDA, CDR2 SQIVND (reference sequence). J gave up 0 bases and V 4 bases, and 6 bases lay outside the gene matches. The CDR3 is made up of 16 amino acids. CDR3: CASSKTGSFSNQPQHF. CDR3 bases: TGTGCCAGTAGTAAGACAGGGTCCTTTAGCAATCAGCCCCAGCATTTT.

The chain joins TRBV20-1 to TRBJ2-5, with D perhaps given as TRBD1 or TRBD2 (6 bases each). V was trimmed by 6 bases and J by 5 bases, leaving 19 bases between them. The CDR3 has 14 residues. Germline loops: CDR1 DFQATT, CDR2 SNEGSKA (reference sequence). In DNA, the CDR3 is TGCAGTGCCCGGCCATGGGGGGCACCGGAGACCCAGTACTTC. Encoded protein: CSARPWGAPETQYF.

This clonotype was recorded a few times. The CDR3 is CSQDTGGGYGYTF. The CDR3 DNA is TGCAGCCAAGACACAGGGGGTGGCTATGGCTACACCTTC. The chain has TRBV29-1 and TRBJ1-2; TRBD1 matches at 8 bases. Looked up from germline, CDR1 is SQVTM and CDR2 is ANQGSEA. J was trimmed by 4 bases and V by 8 bases; bases with no gene match: 9. This CDR3 has 13 amino acids.

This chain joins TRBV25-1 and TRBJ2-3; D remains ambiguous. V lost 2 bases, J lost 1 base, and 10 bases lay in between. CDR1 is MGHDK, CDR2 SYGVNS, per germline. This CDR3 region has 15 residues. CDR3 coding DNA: TGTGCCAGCAGTGAACTAGGCAGAGGCACAGATACGCAGTATTTT. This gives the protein CASSELGRGTDTQYF.

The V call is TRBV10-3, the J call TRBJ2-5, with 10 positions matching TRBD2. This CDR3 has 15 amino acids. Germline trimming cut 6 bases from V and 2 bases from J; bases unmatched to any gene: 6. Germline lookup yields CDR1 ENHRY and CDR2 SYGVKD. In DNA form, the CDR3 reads TGTGCCATCAGCGACGCTAGCGGGAGACAAGAGACCCAGTACTTC. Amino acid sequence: CAISDASGRQETQYF.

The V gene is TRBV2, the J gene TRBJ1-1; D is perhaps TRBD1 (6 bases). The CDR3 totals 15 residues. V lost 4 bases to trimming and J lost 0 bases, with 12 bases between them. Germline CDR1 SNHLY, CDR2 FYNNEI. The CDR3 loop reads CASSVETGLNTEAFF. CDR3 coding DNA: TGTGCCAGCAGTGTAGAGACAGGCCTGAACACTGAAGCTTTCTTT.

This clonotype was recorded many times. The chain's CDR3 is CASSLISREAFF. DNA of the CDR3: TGTGCCAGCAGCTTAATCAGCCGTGAAGCTTTCTTT. The chain recombines TRBV7-9 with TRBJ1-1; D uncertain. Germline lookup yields CDR1 SEHNR and CDR2 FQNEAQ (reference sequence). The V gene lost 2 bases and the J gene lost 7 bases, with 8 bases spanning the gap. The CDR3 sequence is 12 residues long. The entire variable domain, with the rest obtained from reference TRBV7-9 and TRBJ1-1, is as follows: DTGVSQNPRHKITKRGQNVTFRCDPISEHNRLYWYRQTLGQGPEFLTYFQNEAQLEKSRLLSDRFSAERPKGSFSTLEIQRTEQGDSAMYLCASSLISREAFFGQGTRLTVV.

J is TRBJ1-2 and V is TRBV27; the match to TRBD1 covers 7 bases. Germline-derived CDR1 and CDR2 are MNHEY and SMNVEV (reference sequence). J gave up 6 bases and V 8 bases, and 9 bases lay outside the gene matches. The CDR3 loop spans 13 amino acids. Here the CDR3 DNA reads TGTGCCAGCCGGATGACAGGGTCGGATGGCTACACCTTC. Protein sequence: CASRMTGSDGYTF.

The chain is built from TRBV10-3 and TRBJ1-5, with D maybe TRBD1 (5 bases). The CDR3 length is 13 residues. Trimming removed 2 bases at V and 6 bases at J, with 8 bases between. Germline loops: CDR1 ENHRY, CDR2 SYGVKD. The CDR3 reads CAISEAGPQPQHF. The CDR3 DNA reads TGTGCCATCAGTGAGGCGGGACCTCAGCCCCAGCATTTT.

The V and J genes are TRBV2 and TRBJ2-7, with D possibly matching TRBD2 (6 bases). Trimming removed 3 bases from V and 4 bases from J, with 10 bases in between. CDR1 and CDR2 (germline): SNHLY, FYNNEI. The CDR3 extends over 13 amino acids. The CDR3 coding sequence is TGTGCCAGCAGTGAGGGCGGGATGTACGAGCAGTACTTC. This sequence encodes CASSEGGMYEQYF.

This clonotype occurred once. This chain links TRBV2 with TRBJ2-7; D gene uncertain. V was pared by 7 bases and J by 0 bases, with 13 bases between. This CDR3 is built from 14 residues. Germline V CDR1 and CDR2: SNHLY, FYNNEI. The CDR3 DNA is TGTGCCAGCAATTTGGGATTGGGCTCCTACGAGCAGTACTTC. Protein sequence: CASNLGLGSYEQYF.

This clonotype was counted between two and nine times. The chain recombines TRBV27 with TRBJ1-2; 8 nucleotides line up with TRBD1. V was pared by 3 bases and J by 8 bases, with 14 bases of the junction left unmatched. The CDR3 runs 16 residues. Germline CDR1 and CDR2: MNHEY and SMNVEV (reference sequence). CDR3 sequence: CASSFIPSDRGNGYTF. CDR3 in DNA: TGTGCCAGCAGTTTCATACCCTCTGACAGGGGAAACGGCTACACCTTC.